The 4 T cell receptor beta chains reported below all come from one sample, sequenced in a study of CD8 T cells in Susac syndrome. Random hexamers served to reverse transcribe roughly 0.5 to 1 ug RNA. TCRdb re-called the immunoSEQ multiplex PCR reads with MiXCR, one entry per CDR3 protein. In the table there are roughly 300,000 distinct CDR3 sequences, more than 75% of which are singletons. The sequenced sample was CD8+ T cells from PBMCs. Receptor source: a human donor with multiple sclerosis.

The CDR3 is CASSHLRTSSDNEQFF. CDR3 sequence (DNA): TGTGCCAGCAGCCACCTAAGGACTAGCAGTGACAATGAGCAGTTCTTC. The chain recombines TRBV14 with TRBJ2-1, with 8 bases identical to TRBD2. V trimming: 3 bases; J trimming: 5 bases; junction bases outside the gene matches: 9. The CDR3 is 16 amino acids. Germline V gene lookup returns CDR1 SGHDN and CDR2 FVKESK.

The chain couples TRBV20-1 to TRBJ2-1; D remains ambiguous. Germline lookup yields CDR1 DFQATT and CDR2 SNEGSKA (reference sequence). CDR3 length equals 14 residues. The V and J ends lost 5 bases and 7 bases respectively, with 18 bases between them. The CDR3 DNA reads TGCAGTGCTGCTCTTAAGCCCTACTGGAATGAGCAGTTCTTC. Amino acid sequence: CSAALKPYWNEQFF.

The gene calls are TRBV9 and TRBJ1-2; D gene ambiguous. Germline-derived CDR1 and CDR2 are SGDLS and YYNGEE. V lost 3 bases to trimming and J lost 0 bases, with 12 bases between them. This CDR3 region has 15 residues. This chain's CDR3 is CASSAFDWPNYGYTF. Here the CDR3 DNA reads TGTGCCAGCAGCGCCTTTGACTGGCCTAACTATGGCTACACCTTC.

This clonotype was seen more than once but under ten times. V is TRBV27 and J is TRBJ2-1; 7 nucleotides line up with TRBD2. This CDR3 has 14 amino acids. Germline CDR1 reads MNHEY; CDR2 reads SMNVEV (reference sequence). Trimming at V came to 5 bases and at J to 4 bases, leaving 5 bases not matched to a gene. This chain's CDR3 is CASSRLAEYNEQFF. The CDR3 region has the DNA TGTGCCAGCAGTCGGCTAGCGGAATACAATGAGCAGTTCTTC.